This TCR beta chain was documented in a study of T cell responses to AZD1222 COVID-19 vaccine. Assay used: immunoSEQ multiplex PCR; TCRdb lists only in-frame clones, some missing. The sample records some 96,000 clones, over 90% being singletons. Turning to this clone: Its specificity is unknown.

The CDR3 totals 16 residues. Germline V gene sequence: CDR1 WSHSY, CDR2 SAAADI. After removal of 9 bases from V and 1 base from J, the junction contained 12 bases not matched to a gene. Overall study findings and caveats: Reportedly, nearly half of unique spike TCRs recognized epitopes outside B.1.351/B.1.1.7 mutations. Most donors were white British and more were female, and clonal diversity was possibly underestimated. Two doses of AZD1222 preceded a rise in Spike-specific TCR breadth and depth.

The chain joins TRBV10-2 to TRBJ2-7, with 10 bases matching TRBD2. Source: peripheral blood, taken on day 0 of AZD1222 vaccination. This TCR derives from an adult in good health. The chain's CDR3 is CASWGVAGGRSYEQYF. CDR3 sequence (DNA): TGCGCCAGTTGGGGGGTAGCGGGAGGTCGGTCCTACGAGCAGTACTTC.